Presented here are 30 T cell receptor beta chains from one specimen sequenced in a study of early T cells in non-severe SARS-CoV-2 infection. TCRdb re-derived calls from the 5' RACE reads in MiXCR, one entry per CDR3 protein. Of about 33,000 distinct CDR3 sequences in the sample, roughly 5.3% are singletons; the top ten hold about 32%. Sample: whole blood. These receptors came from an adult who was a healthcare worker with PCR-confirmed SARS-CoV-2 infection or an uninfected control (not recorded which).

The table lists this clonotype with many counts. The V call is TRBV9, the J call TRBJ1-1; D is unclear. Trimming took 0 bases from V and 4 from J, leaving 7 bases between them. There are 13 residues in the CDR3. The V gene's germline CDR1 is SGDLS and CDR2 YYNGEE. For the CDR3, the DNA is TGTGCCAGCAGCGTAGCCCGGGGCACTGAAGCTTTCTTT. This sequence encodes CASSVARGTEAFF.

This clonotype has a count of ten or more. The V and J genes are TRBV4-3 and TRBJ2-2; D is perhaps TRBD1 (5 bases). The V gene lost 0 bases and the J gene lost 1 base, with 9 bases spanning the gap. The germline gives CDR1 LGHNA, CDR2 YSLEER. The CDR3 is 16 amino acids. Written as DNA, the CDR3 is TGCGCCAGCAGCCAAGAAGCAGGACAGAACACCGGGGAGCTGTTTTTT. This encodes CASSQEAGQNTGELFF.

CDR3: CASSPENRYNSPLHF. CDR3 sequence (DNA): TGTGCCAGCAGCCCAGAAAATCGATATAATTCACCCCTCCACTTT. The chain couples TRBV5-6 to TRBJ1-6; D gene uncertain. With 4 bases removed from V and 4 bases from J, the gap between germline ends came to 12 bases. Germline CDR1 is SGHDT and CDR2 is YYEEEE. The CDR3 totals 15 residues.

This clonotype was observed at least ten times. The chain has TRBV5-1 and TRBJ1-6, with D maybe TRBD1 (5 bases). CDR1 and CDR2 from the germline V gene are SGHRS and YFSETQ. The CDR3 is 14 amino acids. Trimming took off 4 bases at V and 13 bases at J, with 18 bases between the two ends. CDR3 sequence reads: CASSPWLGDRPLHF. CDR3 sequence (DNA): TGCGCCAGCAGCCCCTGGTTAGGGGATCGTCCCCTCCACTTT.

This clonotype was observed at least ten times. This chain uses TRBV5-6 with TRBJ1-1; D is unresolved. Trimming took 5 bases from V and 1 from J, leaving 21 bases between them. CDR1 is SGHDT and CDR2 is YYEEEE in the germline V gene. This CDR3 spans 17 amino acids. The CDR3 protein is CASSPVRSAPRNTEAFF. DNA of the CDR3: TGTGCCAGCAGTCCAGTAAGATCCGCGCCGAGGAACACTGAAGCTTTCTTT. Using reference TRBV5-6 and TRBJ1-1 for the parts outside the CDR3, the full variable domain is DAGVTQSPTHLIKTRGQQVTLRCSPKSGHDTVSWYQQALGQGPQFIFQYYEEEERQRGNFPDRFSGHQFPNYSSELNVNALLLGDSALYLCASSPVRSAPRNTEAFFGQGTRLTVV.

This clonotype has at least ten counts. V gene TRBV20-1 combines with J gene TRBJ2-2, with TRBD2 identical over 7 bases. Germline V gene lookup returns CDR1 DFQATT and CDR2 SNEGSKA (reference sequence). V lost 6 bases, J lost 6 bases, and 10 bases stayed unmatched. This CDR3 has 14 residues. This CDR3 is CSANSGLSPGELFF. In nucleotides, the CDR3 is TGCAGTGCAAATAGCGGGTTGAGCCCCGGGGAGCTGTTTTTT.

This clonotype was observed at least ten times. The chain combines TRBV7-9 with TRBJ2-3, with TRBD2 matching over 10 bases. The trim removed 4 bases at V and 5 bases at J, leaving 6 bases unmatched. The CDR3 sequence is 15 residues long. Germline V gene data show CDR1 as SEHNR and CDR2 as FQNEAQ (reference sequence). The CDR3 region has the DNA TGTGCCAGCAGCTCTTGGACTAGCGGAGTAGATACGCAGTATTTT. Translated, it gives CASSSWTSGVDTQYF.

The chain is built from TRBV20-1 and TRBJ2-1, with TRBD2 matching 12 bases. The CDR3 has 14 amino acids. Per the germline V gene, CDR1 is DFQATT and CDR2 is SNEGSKA (reference sequence). V gave up 4 bases and J gave up 8 bases; unmatched junction bases: 6. CDR3 in amino acids: CSAIPSGGADEQFF. The CDR3, as DNA: TGCAGTGCTATCCCTAGCGGGGGGGCCGATGAGCAGTTCTTC.

This clonotype was counted at least ten times. The chain carries TRBV4-3 and TRBJ1-1; weak D call: TRBD1 (5 bases). The CDR3 runs to 17 residues. Germline loops: CDR1 LGHNA, CDR2 YSLEER. The V end was cut by 1 base, the J end by 4 bases, with 19 bases between. CDR3: CASSQAPNGDRGTEAFF. For the CDR3, the DNA is TGCGCCAGCAGCCAAGCCCCGAACGGGGACCGGGGCACTGAAGCTTTCTTT.

There are many counts of this clonotype. V gene TRBV29-1 combines with J gene TRBJ1-1; a weak D match, TRBD1 (6 bases). This CDR3 spans 12 amino acids. Germline lookup yields CDR1 SQVTM and CDR2 ANQGSEA. The V gene lost 7 bases and the J gene lost 4 bases, with 13 bases spanning the gap. The CDR3 protein is CSAREQGTEAFF. The CDR3 coding sequence is TGCAGCGCCAGAGAACAGGGCACTGAAGCTTTCTTT.

About this clonotype itself: A much more abundant neighbour one base away suggests this may be a read error. The V and J genes are TRBV11-2 and TRBJ1-6; possibly TRBD1 for D (6 bases). The CDR3 runs to 13 residues. Trimming took 3 bases from V and 9 from J, leaving 9 bases between them. Germline CDR1 is SGHAT and CDR2 is FQNNGV. The DNA for the CDR3 is TGTGCCAGCAGCTTGGACAGATCTTCACCCCTCCACTTT. Amino acids: CASSLDRSSPLHF.

In this sample, this clonotype turned up many times. The chain combines TRBV15 with TRBJ1-1; D not certain. CDR3 length: 13 residues. Germline V gives CDR1 LNHNV, CDR2 YYDKDF (reference sequence). The V gene lost 0 bases and the J gene lost 11 bases, with 13 bases spanning the gap. The CDR3 DNA reads TGTGCCACCAGCAGAGATGTATCGGGTGCGGCTTTCTTT. Amino acids: CATSRDVSGAAFF.

This clonotype was observed many times. This sequence joins TRBV7-6 and TRBJ2-5; 8 bases match TRBD1. The CDR3 covers 18 residues. The germline V gene encodes CDR1 SGHVS and CDR2 FNYEAQ. V trimming: 4 bases; J trimming: 0 bases; junction bases outside the gene matches: 13. CDR3 amino acids: CASSWDTRTGTYQETQYF. DNA of the CDR3: TGTGCCAGCAGCTGGGATACCCGGACAGGGACTTACCAAGAGACCCAGTACTTC.

This clonotype was seen repeatedly, ten times or more. The J gene is TRBJ2-7, the V gene TRBV7-9; 16 nucleotides match TRBD2. V shed 5 bases, J shed 4 bases, and the junction held 2 bases outside the gene matches. The germline gives CDR1 SEHNR, CDR2 FQNEAQ (reference sequence). The CDR3 loop spans 15 amino acids. CDR3 region: CASSEGLAGGYEQYF. As DNA, the CDR3 is TGTGCCAGCAGCGAGGGACTAGCGGGGGGGTACGAGCAGTACTTC.

This clonotype was observed many times. The gene calls are TRBV6-1 and TRBJ2-1, with 10 bases aligning to TRBD2. J was trimmed by 5 bases and V by 3 bases; bases with no gene match: 1. There are 14 residues in the CDR3. CDR1 is MNHNS and CDR2 is SASEGT in the germline V gene. The CDR3 sequence is CASSEGLANNEQFF. CDR3 coding DNA: TGTGCCAGCAGTGAGGGACTAGCGAACAATGAGCAGTTCTTC.

This clonotype was detected only a few times. This chain uses TRBV20-1 with TRBJ2-5; TRBD2 matches at 11 bases. This CDR3 contains 17 residues. Germline V CDR1 and CDR2: DFQATT, SNEGSKA (reference sequence). V gave up 6 bases and J gave up 4 bases; unmatched junction bases: 16. CDR3 protein: CSASLLLLAGGRETQYF. In DNA, the CDR3 is TGCAGTGCCAGCTTACTCCTCCTAGCGGGAGGTAGAGAGACCCAGTACTTC.

The CDR3 coding sequence is TGTGCCAGCAGCCGGGCAGGGATTGGCGGCTACACCTTC. It translates to CASSRAGIGGYTF. This chain links TRBV28 with TRBJ1-2, with D possibly being TRBD1 (5 bases). CDR1 and CDR2 from the germline V gene are MDHEN and SYDVKM. CDR3 length: 13 amino acids. Trimming took off 6 bases at V and 8 bases at J, with 16 bases between the two ends.

This clonotype was found many times. CDR3 nucleotide sequence: TGTGCCAGCAGCTTGGCAGGGGGGTCCGAGCAGTACTTC. Its translation: CASSLAGGSEQYF. This rearrangement joins TRBV5-6 to TRBJ2-7; D is possibly TRBD1 (7 bases). Germline V CDR1 and CDR2: SGHDT, YYEEEE. Trimming took off 0 bases at V and 6 bases at J, with 10 bases between the two ends. CDR3 length: 13 residues.

This clonotype appeared many times. The rearrangement uses TRBV7-8 and TRBJ2-7, with 13 bases matching TRBD2. The CDR3 loop spans 16 amino acids. Germline loops: CDR1 SGHVS, CDR2 FQNEAQ. The ends lost 3 bases at V and 7 bases at J; junction bases unmatched: 9. The CDR3, as DNA: TGTGCCAGCAGCTTCTCCGGACTAGCGGGAGTGGGTGAGCAGTACTTC. Translation gives CASSFSGLAGVGEQYF. The whole variable domain, filled in from reference TRBV7-8 and TRBJ2-7, reads GAGVSQSPRYKVAKRGQDVALRCDPISGHVSLFWYQQALGQGPEFLTYFQNEAQLDKSGLPSDRFFAERPEGSVSTLKIQRTQQEDSAVYLCASSFSGLAGVGEQYFGPGTRLTVT.

This clonotype was counted between two and nine times. The genes are TRBV28 and TRBJ2-7; D ambiguous. CDR3 length: 13 amino acids. V was pared by 7 bases and J by 0 bases, with 10 bases between. Germline CDR1 is MDHEN and CDR2 is SYDVKM. The CDR3 nucleotides read TGTGCCAGCACCCAACCCATCTCCTACGAGCAGTACTTC. It is translated as CASTQPISYEQYF.

This clonotype was detected ten times or more. The rearrangement links TRBV7-2 to TRBJ2-3, with 9 bases that match TRBD1. The CDR3 runs 16 residues. The germline gives CDR1 SGHTA, CDR2 FQGNSA. Trimming removed 0 bases from V and 6 bases from J; junction bases left unmatched: 7. The CDR3 DNA follows: TGTGCCAGCAGCTTAGCCCGGGACAGGGTAGTGGATACGCAGTATTTT. It specifies CASSLARDRVVDTQYF.

This clonotype came up many times. The rearrangement links TRBV20-1 to TRBJ2-7, with unresolved D. This CDR3 spans 11 amino acids. Germline assignment: CDR1 DFQATT and CDR2 SNEGSKA (reference sequence). V was shortened by 3 bases and J by 2 bases, with 5 bases between the two germline ends. The CDR3 sequence is CSASHTYEQYF. In nucleotides, the CDR3 is TGCAGTGCTAGCCATACCTACGAGCAGTACTTC.

In this sample, this clonotype turned up many times. This CDR3 is CASPPPGRLNTEAFF. Here the CDR3 DNA reads TGTGCCAGTCCTCCTCCGGGCCGCCTGAACACTGAAGCTTTCTTT. The rearrangement links TRBV19 to TRBJ1-1; D is unclear. CDR1 and CDR2 (germline): LNHDA, SQIVND (reference sequence). V was pared by 8 bases and J by 0 bases, with 16 bases between. The CDR3 covers 15 residues.

This clonotype has just a few counts. The V call is TRBV28, the J call TRBJ2-7; 11 bases are a match to TRBD2. In germline, CDR1 is MDHEN, CDR2 SYDVKM. J gave up 2 bases and V 6 bases, and 3 bases lay outside the gene matches. The CDR3 covers 14 residues. The CDR3: CASRIAGGAYEQYF. The CDR3 bases are TGTGCCAGCAGAATAGCGGGAGGGGCCTACGAGCAGTACTTC.

This clonotype was detected ten times or more. The J gene is TRBJ2-3, the V gene TRBV20-1; a weak D match, TRBD1 (6 bases). This CDR3 is built from 11 residues. The V end lost 3 bases, the J end lost 13 bases, and 14 bases lay between the germline ends. Germline V lookup: CDR1 DFQATT, CDR2 SNEGSKA (reference sequence). The CDR3 loop reads CSASYQDREYF. The CDR3 DNA sequence: TGCAGTGCTAGCTACCAGGACAGAGAGTATTTT.

The chain recombines TRBV7-8 with TRBJ2-2; tentative D call: TRBD2 (6 bases). CDR3 length: 16 amino acids. Germline loops: CDR1 SGHVS, CDR2 FQNEAQ. The V gene lost 5 bases and the J gene lost 1 base, with 14 bases spanning the gap. For the CDR3, the DNA is TGTGCCAGCAGCAACCGGGACTTTCTGAACACCGGGGAGCTGTTTTTT. Translation gives CASSNRDFLNTGELFF.

This clonotype came up many times. The chain joins TRBV7-9 to TRBJ2-5, with 7 bases that match TRBD1. Germline assignment: CDR1 SEHNR and CDR2 FQNEAQ (reference sequence). V lost 7 bases to trimming and J lost 4 bases; unmatched junction nucleotides: 3. The CDR3 consists of 12 residues. CDR3 protein: CASKTGTETQYF. CDR3 coding DNA: TGTGCCAGCAAGACAGGGACAGAGACCCAGTACTTC.

In its sample, this clonotype was seen a few times. The V gene is TRBV19, the J gene TRBJ2-5, with D possibly TRBD2 on 6 matching bases. The CDR3 totals 17 residues. Looked up from germline, CDR1 is LNHDA and CDR2 is SQIVND (reference sequence). Deletions cut 0 bases from V and 1 base from J, with 15 bases between. For the CDR3, the DNA is TGTGCCAGTAGTATAGATTGGGGCGGGGCCTCCCAAGAGACCCAGTACTTC. It yields the protein CASSIDWGGASQETQYF.

This chain links TRBV4-3 with TRBJ1-1; 8 nucleotides agree with TRBD1. Germline-derived CDR1 and CDR2 are LGHNA and YSLEER. This CDR3 has 16 residues. After removal of 5 bases from V and 4 bases from J, the junction contained 12 bases not matched to a gene. CDR3 region: CASSGGGTGGFTEAFF. Written as DNA, the CDR3 is TGCGCCAGCAGCGGAGGGGGGACAGGTGGATTCACTGAAGCTTTCTTT.

This clonotype was counted at least ten times. This chain links TRBV6-6 with TRBJ2-1, with D possibly matching TRBD2 (7 bases). The CDR3 loop spans 14 amino acids. CDR1 is MNHNY, CDR2 SVGAGI, per germline (reference sequence). Trimming removed 6 bases from V and 2 bases from J, with 11 bases in between. This CDR3 is CASRTGGAYNEQFF. Here the CDR3 DNA reads TGTGCCAGCAGGACGGGGGGCGCCTACAATGAGCAGTTCTTC.